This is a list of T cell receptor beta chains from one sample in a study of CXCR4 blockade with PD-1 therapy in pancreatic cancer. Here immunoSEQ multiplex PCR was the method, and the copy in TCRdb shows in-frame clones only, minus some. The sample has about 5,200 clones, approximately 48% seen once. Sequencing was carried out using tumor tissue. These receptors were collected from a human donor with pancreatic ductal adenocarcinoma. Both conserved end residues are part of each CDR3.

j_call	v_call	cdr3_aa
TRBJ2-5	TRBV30	CAYQGLVQETQYF
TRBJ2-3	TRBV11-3	CASSLTSGSTDTQYF
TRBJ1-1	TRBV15	CATSPGGTGEGRAFF
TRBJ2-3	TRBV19	CASSTPNSGPRDTQYF
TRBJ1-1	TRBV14	CASSQIYWDRKNTEAFF
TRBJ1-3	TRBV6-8	CASAGDVGDTIYF
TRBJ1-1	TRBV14	CASSHKQGGTEAFF
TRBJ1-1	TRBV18	CASSALQGLNTEAFF
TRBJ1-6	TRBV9	CASIPGTGMAPLHF
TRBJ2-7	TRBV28	CASSHAGTGYEQYF
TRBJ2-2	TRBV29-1	CSVTRDMRDTGELFF
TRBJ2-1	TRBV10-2	CASRRDLRYNEQFF
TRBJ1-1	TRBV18	CASSADRDSEAFF
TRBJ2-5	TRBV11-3	CASSLRIPRETQYF
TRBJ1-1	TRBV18	CASSGGTVEGAFF
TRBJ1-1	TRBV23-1	CASESRTGNPEAFF
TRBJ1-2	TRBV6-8	CAITGGQYGYTF
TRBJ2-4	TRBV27	CASSRRPSGSAKNIQYF
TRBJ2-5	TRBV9	CASSASGLAAREIQYF
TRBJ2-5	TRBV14	CASSQGVAKTQYF
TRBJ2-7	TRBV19	CASGRSSGLGQGRYEQYF
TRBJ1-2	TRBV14	CASSQVTDPVHGYTF
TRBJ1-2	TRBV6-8	CASSYAGTDYGYTF
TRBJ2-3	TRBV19	CAGELVVGGADTQYF
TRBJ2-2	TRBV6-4	CASSYVGELFF
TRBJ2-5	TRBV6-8	CAISDPGLAGVETQYF
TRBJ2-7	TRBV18	CASSVRGLVPYEQYF
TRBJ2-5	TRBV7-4	CASSLEGGETQYF
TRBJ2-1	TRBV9	CASSSGLAWNEQFF
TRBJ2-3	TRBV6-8	CASSDGGRASDTQYF
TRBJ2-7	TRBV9	CASSVGGTEGYEQYF
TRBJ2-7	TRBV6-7	CASSYTTGAPYEQYF
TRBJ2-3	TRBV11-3	CASSPSGGGDTQYF
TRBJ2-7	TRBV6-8	CAITEGIRKSYEQYF
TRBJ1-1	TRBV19	CASSTSRDLAEAFF
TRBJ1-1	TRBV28	CASSSSNTEAFF
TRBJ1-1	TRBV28	CASSPRGTEAFF
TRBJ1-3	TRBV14	CASYTGVDTISGNTIYF
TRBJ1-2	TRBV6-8	CASRTQGVDYGYTF